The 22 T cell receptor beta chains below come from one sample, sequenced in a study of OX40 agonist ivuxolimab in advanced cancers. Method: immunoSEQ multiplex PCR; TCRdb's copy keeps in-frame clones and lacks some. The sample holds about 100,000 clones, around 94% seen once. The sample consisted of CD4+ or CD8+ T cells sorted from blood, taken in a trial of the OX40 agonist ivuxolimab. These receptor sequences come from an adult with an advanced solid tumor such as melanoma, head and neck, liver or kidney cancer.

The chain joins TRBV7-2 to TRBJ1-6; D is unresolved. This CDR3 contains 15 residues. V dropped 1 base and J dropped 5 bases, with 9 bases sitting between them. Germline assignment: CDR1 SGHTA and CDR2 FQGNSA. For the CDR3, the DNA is TGTGCCAGCAGCTTAGTGCAGGTTCATAATTCACCCCTCCACTTT. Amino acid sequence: CASSLVQVHNSPLHF.

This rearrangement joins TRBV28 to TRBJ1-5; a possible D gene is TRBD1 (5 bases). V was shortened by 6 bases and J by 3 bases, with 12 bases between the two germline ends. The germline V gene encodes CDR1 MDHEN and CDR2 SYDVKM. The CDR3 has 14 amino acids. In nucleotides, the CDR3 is TGTGCCAGCAGGCAAACAGGCCTCAATCAGCCCCAGCATTTT. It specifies CASRQTGLNQPQHF.

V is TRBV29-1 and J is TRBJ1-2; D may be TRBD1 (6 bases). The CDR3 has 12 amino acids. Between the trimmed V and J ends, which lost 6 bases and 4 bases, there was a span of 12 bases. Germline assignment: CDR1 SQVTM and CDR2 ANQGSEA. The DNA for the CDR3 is TGCAGCGTCGAACAGGGAACCTATGGCTACACCTTC. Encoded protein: CSVEQGTYGYTF.

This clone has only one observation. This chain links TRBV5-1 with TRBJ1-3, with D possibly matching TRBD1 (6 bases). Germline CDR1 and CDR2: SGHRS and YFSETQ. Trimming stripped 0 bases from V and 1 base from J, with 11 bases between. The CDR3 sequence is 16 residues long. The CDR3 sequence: CASSLAGGGSGNTIYF. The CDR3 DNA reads TGCGCCAGCAGCTTGGCGGGGGGCGGTTCTGGAAACACCATATATTTT.

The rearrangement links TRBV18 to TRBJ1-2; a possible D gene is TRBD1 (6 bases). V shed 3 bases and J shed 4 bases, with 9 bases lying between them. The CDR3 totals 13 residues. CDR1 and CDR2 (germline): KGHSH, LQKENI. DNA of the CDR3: TGTGCCAGCTCACCGGACAGTACCTATGGCTACACCTTC. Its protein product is CASSPDSTYGYTF.

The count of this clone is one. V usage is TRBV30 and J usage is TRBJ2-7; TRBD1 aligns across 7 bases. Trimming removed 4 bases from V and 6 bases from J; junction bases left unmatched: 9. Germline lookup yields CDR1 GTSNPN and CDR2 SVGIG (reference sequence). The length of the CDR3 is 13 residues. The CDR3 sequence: CAWNRQGSSEQYF. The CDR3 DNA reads TGTGCCTGGAATCGACAGGGCAGTAGCGAGCAGTACTTC.

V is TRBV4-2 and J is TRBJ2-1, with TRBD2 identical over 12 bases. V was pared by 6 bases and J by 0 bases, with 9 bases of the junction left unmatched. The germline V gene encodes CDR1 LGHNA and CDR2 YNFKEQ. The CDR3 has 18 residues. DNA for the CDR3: TGTGCCAGCAGGCGACTAGCGGGAGAAGGTAGCTCCTACAATGAGCAGTTCTTC. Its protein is CASRRLAGEGSSYNEQFF.

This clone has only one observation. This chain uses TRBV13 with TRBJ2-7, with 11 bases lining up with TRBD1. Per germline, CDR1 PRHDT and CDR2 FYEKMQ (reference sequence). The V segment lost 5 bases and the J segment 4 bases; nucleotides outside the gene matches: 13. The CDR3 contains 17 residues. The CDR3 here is CASSGRTGGSGMYEQYF. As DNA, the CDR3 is TGTGCCAGCAGCGGACGGACAGGGGGCTCCGGGATGTACGAGCAGTACTTC.

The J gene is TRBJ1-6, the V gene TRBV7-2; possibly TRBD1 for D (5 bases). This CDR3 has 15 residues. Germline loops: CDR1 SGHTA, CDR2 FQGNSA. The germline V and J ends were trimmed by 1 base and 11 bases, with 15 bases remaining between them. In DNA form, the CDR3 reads TGTGCCAGCAGCTTAGTGCGGGAACGGGGCGCACCCCTCCACTTT. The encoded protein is CASSLVRERGAPLHF.

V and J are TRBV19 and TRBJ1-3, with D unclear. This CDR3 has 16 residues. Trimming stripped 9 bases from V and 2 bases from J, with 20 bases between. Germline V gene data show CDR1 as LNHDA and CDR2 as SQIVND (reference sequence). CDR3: CASAPWEGNAGNTIYF. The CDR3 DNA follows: TGTGCCAGCGCCCCTTGGGAGGGTAATGCTGGAAACACCATATATTTT.

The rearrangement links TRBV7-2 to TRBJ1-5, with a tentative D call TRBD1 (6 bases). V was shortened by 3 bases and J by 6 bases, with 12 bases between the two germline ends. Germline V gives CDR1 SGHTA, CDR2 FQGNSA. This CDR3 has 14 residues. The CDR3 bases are TGTGCCAGCAGCTTGCCAGGGGCAGGTCAGCCCCAGCATTTT. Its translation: CASSLPGAGQPQHF.

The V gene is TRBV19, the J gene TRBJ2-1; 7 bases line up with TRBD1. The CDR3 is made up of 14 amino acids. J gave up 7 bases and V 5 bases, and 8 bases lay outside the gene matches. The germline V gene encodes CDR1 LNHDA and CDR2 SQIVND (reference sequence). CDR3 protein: CASSSRPTGNEQFF. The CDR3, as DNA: TGTGCCAGTAGTTCTCGCCCGACAGGGAATGAGCAGTTCTTC. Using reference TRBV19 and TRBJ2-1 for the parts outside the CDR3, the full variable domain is DGGITQSPKYLFRKEGQNVTLSCEQNLNHDAMYWYRQDPGQGLRLIYYSQIVNDFQKGDIAEGYSVSREKKESFPLTVTSAQKNPTAFYLCASSSRPTGNEQFFGPGTRLTVL.

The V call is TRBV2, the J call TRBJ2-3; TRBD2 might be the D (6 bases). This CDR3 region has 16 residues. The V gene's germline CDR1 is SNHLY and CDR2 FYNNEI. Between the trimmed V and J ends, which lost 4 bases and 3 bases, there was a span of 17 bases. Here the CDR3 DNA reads TGTGCCAGCAGTGCCCAGCGGGTGGCTGTTACAGATACGCAGTATTTT. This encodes CASSAQRVAVTDTQYF.

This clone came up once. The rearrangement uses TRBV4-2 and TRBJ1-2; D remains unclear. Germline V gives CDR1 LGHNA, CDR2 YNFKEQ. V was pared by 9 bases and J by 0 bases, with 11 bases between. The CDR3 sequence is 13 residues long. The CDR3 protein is CASRYTANYGYTF. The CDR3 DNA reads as TGTGCCAGTAGGTACACAGCTAACTATGGCTACACCTTC.

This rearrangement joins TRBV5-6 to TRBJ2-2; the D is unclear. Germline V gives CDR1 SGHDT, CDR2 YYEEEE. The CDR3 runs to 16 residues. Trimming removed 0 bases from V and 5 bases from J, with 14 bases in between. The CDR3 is CASSLARHYPTGELFF. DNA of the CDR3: TGTGCCAGCAGCTTGGCCCGTCACTACCCGACCGGGGAGCTGTTTTTT. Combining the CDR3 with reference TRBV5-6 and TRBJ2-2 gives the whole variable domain DAGVTQSPTHLIKTRGQQVTLRCSPKSGHDTVSWYQQALGQGPQFIFQYYEEEERQRGNFPDRFSGHQFPNYSSELNVNALLLGDSALYLCASSLARHYPTGELFFGEGSRLTVL.

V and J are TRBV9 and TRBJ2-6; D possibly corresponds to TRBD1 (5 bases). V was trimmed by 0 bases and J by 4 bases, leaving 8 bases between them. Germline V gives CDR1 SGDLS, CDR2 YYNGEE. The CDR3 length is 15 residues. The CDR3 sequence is CASSVEAGGANVLTF. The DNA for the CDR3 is TGTGCCAGCAGCGTAGAGGCAGGGGGGGCCAACGTCCTGACTTTC.

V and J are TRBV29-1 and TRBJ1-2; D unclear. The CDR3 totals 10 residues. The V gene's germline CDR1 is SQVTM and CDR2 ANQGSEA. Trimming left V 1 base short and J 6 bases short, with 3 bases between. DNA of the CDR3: TGCAGCGTTGAAGGGAATGGCTACACCTTC. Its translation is CSVEGNGYTF.

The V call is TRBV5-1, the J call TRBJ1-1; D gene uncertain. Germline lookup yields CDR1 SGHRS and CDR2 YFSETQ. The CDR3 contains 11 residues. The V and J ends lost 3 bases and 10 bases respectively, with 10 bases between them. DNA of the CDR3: TGCGCCAGCAGCTCTGGAAAAGGAGCTTTCTTT. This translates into CASSSGKGAFF.

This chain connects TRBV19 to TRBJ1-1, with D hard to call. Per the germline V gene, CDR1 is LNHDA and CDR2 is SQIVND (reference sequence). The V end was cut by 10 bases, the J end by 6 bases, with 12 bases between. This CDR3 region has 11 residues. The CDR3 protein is CATQYFAEAFF. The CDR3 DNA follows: TGTGCCACCCAGTATTTCGCTGAAGCTTTCTTT.

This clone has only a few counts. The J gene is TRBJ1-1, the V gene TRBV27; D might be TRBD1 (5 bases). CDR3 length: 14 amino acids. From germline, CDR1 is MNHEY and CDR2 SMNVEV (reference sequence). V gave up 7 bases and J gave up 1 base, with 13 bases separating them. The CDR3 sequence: CASNPGLGNTEAFF. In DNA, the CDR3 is TGTGCCAGCAACCCGGGACTCGGGAACACTGAAGCTTTCTTT.

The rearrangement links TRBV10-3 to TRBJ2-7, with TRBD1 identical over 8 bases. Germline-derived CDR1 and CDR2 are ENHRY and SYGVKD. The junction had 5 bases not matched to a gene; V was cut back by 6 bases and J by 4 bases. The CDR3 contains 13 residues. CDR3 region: CAIRGQGGYEQYF. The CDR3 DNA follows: TGTGCCATCAGAGGACAGGGAGGTTACGAGCAGTACTTC.

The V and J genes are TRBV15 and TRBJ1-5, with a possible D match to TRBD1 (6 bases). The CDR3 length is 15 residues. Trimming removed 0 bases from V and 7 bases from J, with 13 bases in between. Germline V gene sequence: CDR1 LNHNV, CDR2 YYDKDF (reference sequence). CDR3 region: CATSRDLGARQPQHF. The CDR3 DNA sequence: TGTGCCACCAGCAGAGATCTGGGGGCTCGGCAGCCCCAGCATTTT.